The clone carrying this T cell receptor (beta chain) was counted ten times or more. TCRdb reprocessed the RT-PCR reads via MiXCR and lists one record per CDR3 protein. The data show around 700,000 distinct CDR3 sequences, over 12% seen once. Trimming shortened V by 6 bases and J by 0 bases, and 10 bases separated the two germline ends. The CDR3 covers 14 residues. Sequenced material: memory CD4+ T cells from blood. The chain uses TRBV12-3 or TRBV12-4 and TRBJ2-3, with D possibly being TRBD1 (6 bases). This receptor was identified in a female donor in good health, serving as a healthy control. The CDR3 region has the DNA TGTGCCAGCAGCTGGGGGCATAGCACAGATACGCAGTATTTT. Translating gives CASSWGHSTDTQYF.